One sample yielded the 26 T cell receptor beta chains listed below, sequenced in a study of CD8 T cells in ankylosing spondylitis. Notes on the study in general: One TCR beta motif, made up of several highly homologous variants, appeared characteristic of ankylosing spondylitis blood.

These receptors' antigens are unknown. Each CDR3 protein is one row after TCRdb ran MiXCR on the 5' RACE reads. The repertoire holds 470,000 or so distinct CDR3 sequences, with roughly a quarter as singletons. Sequenced sample: blood, either unsorted or a sorted T cell fraction (not recorded which). The receptors were sampled from a male donor with ankylosing spondylitis.

This clonotype turned up a few times. The chain is built from TRBV5-1 and TRBJ2-2; TRBD2 matches 7 bases. Germline CDR1 is SGHRS and CDR2 is YFSETQ. Trimming took 1 base from V and 7 from J; bases not matched to a gene: 7. This CDR3 region has 15 residues. For the CDR3, the DNA is TGCGCCAGCAGCTTGTCGGGAGGCCGCGGCGGGGAGCTGTTTTTT. This encodes CASSLSGGRGGELFF.

The chain combines TRBV5-1 with TRBJ1-1; D is ambiguous. V lost 2 bases and J lost 3, with 20 bases in between. The germline CDR1 and CDR2 sequences are SGHRS and YFSETQ. The CDR3 runs to 17 residues. The CDR3 DNA sequence: TGCGCCAGCAGCTTAGAAAGGGAGGCAGTTGGAGACACTGAAGCTTTCTTT. Its protein product is CASSLEREAVGDTEAFF.

The rearrangement uses TRBV30 and TRBJ1-2, with a tentative D call TRBD1 (5 bases). The CDR3 totals 14 residues. Germline V CDR1 and CDR2: GTSNPN, SVGIG (reference sequence). Trimming removed 1 base from V and 3 bases from J, with 12 bases in between. CDR3 loop: CAWSALGVDYGYTF. CDR3 bases: TGTGCCTGGAGTGCCTTAGGGGTCGACTATGGCTACACCTTC.

This chain connects TRBV11-1 to TRBJ2-2; D is undetermined. Trimming cost V 1 base and J 7 bases, with 4 bases left between them. Germline lookup yields CDR1 SGHAT and CDR2 FQDESV (reference sequence). This CDR3 contains 12 residues. The CDR3 nucleotides are TGTGCCAGCAGCTTAGACTTCGGGGAGCTGTTTTTT. Translated, it gives CASSLDFGELFF.

This clonotype was seen a handful of times. The rearrangement uses TRBV24-1 and TRBJ2-1; 8 bases fit TRBD1. Trimming took 6 bases from V and 4 from J; bases not matched to a gene: 10. From germline, CDR1 is KGHDR and CDR2 SFDVKD. CDR3 length: 16 amino acids. The CDR3 DNA is TGTGCCACCAGTAAAGGACAGGGAAAGAGGTACAATGAGCAGTTCTTC. Residues: CATSKGQGKRYNEQFF.

The genes are TRBV9 and TRBJ2-1; 14 bases map to TRBD2. In germline, CDR1 is SGDLS, CDR2 YYNGEE. The CDR3 contains 16 residues. V lost 3 bases to trimming and J lost 9 bases; unmatched junction nucleotides: 8. CDR3 amino acids: CASSGGTSGSGSEQFF. As DNA, the CDR3 is TGTGCCAGCAGCGGCGGGACTAGCGGGAGCGGGAGTGAGCAGTTCTTC.

The CDR3 is CASSLDRQRNTIYF. In DNA, the CDR3 is TGTGCCAGCAGCTTGGACAGACAGCGTAACACCATATATTTT. V usage is TRBV6-1 and J usage is TRBJ1-3, with D possibly matching TRBD1 (6 bases). V lost 6 bases, J lost 7 bases, and 16 bases lay in between. CDR3 length: 14 residues. The germline V gene encodes CDR1 MNHNS and CDR2 SASEGT.

This clonotype was observed a few times. The J gene is TRBJ2-3, the V gene TRBV5-1; tentative D call: TRBD2 (6 bases). The CDR3 length is 16 residues. Germline V gene sequence: CDR1 SGHRS, CDR2 YFSETQ. Trimming shortened V by 4 bases and J by 1 base, and 16 bases separated the two germline ends. CDR3 nucleotides: TGCGCCAGCAGCCTCCCAGCGGGTGTGGGCACAGATACGCAGTATTTT. Protein: CASSLPAGVGTDTQYF.

The rearrangement uses TRBV20-1 and TRBJ2-1; D may correspond to TRBD1 or TRBD2 (7 bases each). The germline CDR1 and CDR2 sequences are DFQATT and SNEGSKA (reference sequence). The CDR3 consists of 13 residues. V lost 7 bases to trimming and J lost 4 bases, with 14 bases between them. The CDR3, as DNA: TGCAGTGTCCAGCAGGGGGGGTACAATGAGCAGTTCTTC. It yields the protein CSVQQGGYNEQFF.

This clonotype was seen a handful of times. The V gene is TRBV3-1, the J gene TRBJ2-1; 8 bases are shared with TRBD2. Trimming cost V 4 bases and J 4 bases; bases outside gene matches: 9. The CDR3 has 16 amino acids. CDR1 and CDR2 from the germline V gene are LGHDT and YNNKEL (reference sequence). CDR3 coding DNA: TGTGCCAGCAGCCCCTCGGGGGAGCGGGGGTACAATGAGCAGTTCTTC. It is translated as CASSPSGERGYNEQFF.

The V and J genes are TRBV7-6 and TRBJ2-1, with 9 bases aligning to TRBD2. The junction had 12 bases not matched to a gene; V was cut back by 5 bases and J by 7 bases. Germline CDR1 and CDR2: SGHVS and FNYEAQ. CDR3 length: 16 amino acids. CDR3 residues: CASSPRGSGSLNEQFF. Here the CDR3 DNA reads TGTGCCAGCAGCCCCCGGGGTAGCGGGAGTCTGAATGAGCAGTTCTTC.

This clonotype has more than one count but fewer than ten. The V and J genes are TRBV3-1 and TRBJ1-1; no reliable D call. CDR3 length equals 14 residues. Trimming shortened V by 4 bases and J by 1 base, and 10 bases separated the two germline ends. Germline loops: CDR1 LGHDT, CDR2 YNNKEL (reference sequence). The CDR3 DNA follows: TGTGCCAGCAGCCCACGGACCAAGAACACTGAAGCTTTCTTT. This gives the protein CASSPRTKNTEAFF. The complete variable domain, with remaining parts taken from reference TRBV3-1 and TRBJ1-1, reads DTAVSQTPKYLVTQMGNDKSIKCEQNLGHDTMYWYKQDSKKFLKIMFSYNNKELIINETVPNRFSPKSPDKAHLNLHINSLELGDSAVYFCASSPRTKNTEAFFGQGTRLTVV.

In DNA form, the CDR3 reads TGTGCCAGCAGCCTCCCAGCGGGGAACTCCTACGAGCAGTACTTC. Translated: CASSLPAGNSYEQYF. The chain links TRBV7-8 to TRBJ2-7; 7 nucleotides align to TRBD2. Germline V lookup: CDR1 SGHVS, CDR2 FQNEAQ. The CDR3 loop spans 15 amino acids. Trimming removed 5 bases from V and 0 bases from J; junction bases left unmatched: 7.

The CDR3 sequence is CASGLLPVAEAFF. The CDR3 DNA sequence: TGTGCTAGTGGTTTGCTCCCGGTCGCTGAAGCTTTCTTT. The V and J genes are TRBV12-5 and TRBJ1-1; no firm D call. The CDR3 length is 13 residues. CDR1 and CDR2 from the germline V gene are LGHNT and FRNRAP. Trimming took 2 bases from V and 6 from J, leaving 10 bases between them.

The chain carries TRBV20-1 and TRBJ2-3; D gene ambiguous. The V and J ends lost 1 base and 6 bases respectively, with 14 bases between them. Germline V lookup: CDR1 DFQATT, CDR2 SNEGSKA (reference sequence). The length of the CDR3 is 14 residues. The CDR3 region is CSARGYSPQDTQYF. The CDR3 nucleotides read TGCAGTGCTAGAGGGTATAGCCCCCAGGATACGCAGTATTTT.

This rearrangement joins TRBV27 to TRBJ2-6; D is unresolved. The CDR3 runs 15 residues. Germline assignment: CDR1 MNHEY and CDR2 SMNVEV (reference sequence). Trimming removed 1 base at V and 1 base at J, with 5 bases between. The CDR3 DNA follows: TGTGCCAGCAGTTTATTGGGTTCTGGGGCCAACGTCCTGACTTTC. Its protein is CASSLLGSGANVLTF.

This clonotype showed up just a few times. The gene calls are TRBV27 and TRBJ2-3; TRBD2 matches at 7 bases. The CDR3 runs to 15 residues. Germline V lookup: CDR1 MNHEY, CDR2 SMNVEV (reference sequence). V shed 8 bases, J shed 3 bases, and the junction held 11 bases outside the gene matches. CDR3 residues: CASSLGLETTDTQYF. In DNA, the CDR3 is TGTGCCAGCTCTCTTGGACTAGAAACGACAGATACGCAGTATTTT.

The rearrangement uses TRBV27 and TRBJ1-2; TRBD1 aligns across 7 bases. The CDR3 contains 14 residues. J lost 5 bases, V lost 8 bases, and 11 bases had no gene match. Germline assignment: CDR1 MNHEY and CDR2 SMNVEV (reference sequence). The CDR3 here is CASRLSQGGYGYTF. The DNA for the CDR3 is TGTGCCAGCCGGCTAAGCCAGGGGGGGTATGGCTACACCTTC.

The chain carries TRBV18 and TRBJ1-1; D unclear. This CDR3 has 14 residues. From germline, CDR1 is KGHSH and CDR2 LQKENI. Trimming pared 3 bases from V and 4 bases from J, leaving 12 bases between. Here the CDR3 reads CASSPTRRSTEAFF. CDR3 DNA: TGTGCCAGCTCACCGACCCGGCGTTCCACTGAAGCTTTCTTT.

This clonotype came up a few times. CDR3 nucleotide sequence: TGTGCCAGCAGCCAAGAAACCTCATCCTACGAGCAGTACTTC. It yields the protein CASSQETSSYEQYF. V and J are TRBV4-2 and TRBJ2-7; unclear D gene. Trimming shortened V by 0 bases and J by 1 base, and 7 bases separated the two germline ends. This CDR3 comprises 14 residues. Per the germline V gene, CDR1 is LGHNA and CDR2 is YNFKEQ.

The chain has TRBV6-1 and TRBJ2-2; possible D gene TRBD1, 6 bases. The CDR3 sequence is 14 residues long. Germline CDR1 is MNHNS and CDR2 is SASEGT. V lost 6 bases to trimming and J lost 7 bases, with 15 bases between them. This CDR3 is CASSSNRAGGELFF. CDR3 nucleotides: TGTGCCAGCAGCTCTAACAGGGCCGGCGGGGAGCTGTTTTTT.

V is TRBV6-5 and J is TRBJ2-5; D unresolved. V lost 0 bases and J 2 bases, leaving 7 bases between the germline ends. The CDR3 has 14 amino acids. CDR1 and CDR2 from the germline V gene are MNHEY and SVGAGI. CDR3 DNA: TGTGCCAGCAGTTACTCATCTAGTCAAGAGACCCAGTACTTC. Translating it yields CASSYSSSQETQYF.

The DNA of the CDR3 is TGTGCCAGCAGCAAACTGGTGAGGAATGAGCAGTTCTTC. It yields the protein CASSKLVRNEQFF. The chain has TRBV7-2 and TRBJ2-1; D call uncertain. CDR3 length: 13 residues. The V gene lost 5 bases and the J gene lost 7 bases, with 12 bases spanning the gap. The V gene's germline CDR1 is SGHTA and CDR2 FQGNSA.

This clonotype was detected only a few times. V usage is TRBV12-3 or TRBV12-4 and J usage is TRBJ1-6, with 8 positions matching TRBD1. The junction had 7 bases not matched to a gene; V was cut back by 6 bases and J by 0 bases. CDR3 size: 17 residues. The CDR3 DNA follows: TGTGCCAGCAGACCGGACAGGGAGAGCTCCTATAATTCACCCCTCCACTTT. Its translation: CASRPDRESSYNSPLHF.

The genes are TRBV12-3 or TRBV12-4 and TRBJ1-1, with TRBD1 matching over 8 bases. Trimming took 9 bases from V and 1 from J; bases not matched to a gene: 10. The CDR3 extends over 15 amino acids. The CDR3 DNA follows: TGTGCCAGTACCACTCAGACAGGGGCGAACACTGAAGCTTTCTTT. Residues: CASTTQTGANTEAFF.

This clonotype was seen a handful of times. The chain combines TRBV7-8 with TRBJ1-2; no clear D gene. The CDR3 extends over 12 amino acids. V gave up 5 bases and J gave up 6 bases, with 10 bases separating them. CDR1 and CDR2 (germline): SGHVS, FQNEAQ. The CDR3 sequence is CASSPNKDGYTF. The CDR3 DNA is TGTGCCAGCAGCCCTAATAAGGATGGCTACACCTTC.